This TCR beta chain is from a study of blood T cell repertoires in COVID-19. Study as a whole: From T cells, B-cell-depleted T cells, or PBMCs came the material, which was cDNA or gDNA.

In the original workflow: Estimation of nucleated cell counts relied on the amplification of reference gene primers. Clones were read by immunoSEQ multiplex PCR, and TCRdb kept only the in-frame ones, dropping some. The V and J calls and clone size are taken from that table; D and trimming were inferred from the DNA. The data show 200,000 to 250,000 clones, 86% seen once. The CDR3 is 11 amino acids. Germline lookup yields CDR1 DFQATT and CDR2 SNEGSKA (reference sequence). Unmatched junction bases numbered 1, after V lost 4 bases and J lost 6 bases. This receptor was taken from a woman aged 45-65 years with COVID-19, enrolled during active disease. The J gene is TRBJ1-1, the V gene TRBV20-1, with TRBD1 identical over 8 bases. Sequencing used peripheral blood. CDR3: CSATRGPEAFF. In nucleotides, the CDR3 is TGCAGTGCTACCAGGGGGCCTGAAGCTTTCTTT.